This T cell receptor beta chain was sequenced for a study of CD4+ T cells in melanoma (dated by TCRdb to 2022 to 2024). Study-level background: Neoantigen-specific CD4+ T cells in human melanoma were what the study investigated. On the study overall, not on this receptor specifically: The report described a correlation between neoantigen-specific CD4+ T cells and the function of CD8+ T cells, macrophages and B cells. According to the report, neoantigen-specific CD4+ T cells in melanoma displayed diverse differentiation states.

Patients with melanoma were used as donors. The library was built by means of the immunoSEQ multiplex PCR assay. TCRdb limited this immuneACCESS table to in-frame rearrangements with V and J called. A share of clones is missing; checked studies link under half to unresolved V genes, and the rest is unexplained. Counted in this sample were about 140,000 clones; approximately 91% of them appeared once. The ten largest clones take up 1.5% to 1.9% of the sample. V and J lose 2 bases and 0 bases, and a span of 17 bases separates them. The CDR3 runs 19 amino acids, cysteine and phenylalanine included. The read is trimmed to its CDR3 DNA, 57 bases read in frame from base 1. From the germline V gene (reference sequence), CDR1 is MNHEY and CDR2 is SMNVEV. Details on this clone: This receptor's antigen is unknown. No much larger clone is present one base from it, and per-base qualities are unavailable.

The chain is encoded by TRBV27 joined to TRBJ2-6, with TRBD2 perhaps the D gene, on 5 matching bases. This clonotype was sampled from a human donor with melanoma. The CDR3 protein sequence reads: CASSLGGWVKSSGANVLTF. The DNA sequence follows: TGTGCCAGCAGTTTAGGAGGTTGGGTCAAGAGCTCTGGGGCCAACGTCCTGACTTTC.